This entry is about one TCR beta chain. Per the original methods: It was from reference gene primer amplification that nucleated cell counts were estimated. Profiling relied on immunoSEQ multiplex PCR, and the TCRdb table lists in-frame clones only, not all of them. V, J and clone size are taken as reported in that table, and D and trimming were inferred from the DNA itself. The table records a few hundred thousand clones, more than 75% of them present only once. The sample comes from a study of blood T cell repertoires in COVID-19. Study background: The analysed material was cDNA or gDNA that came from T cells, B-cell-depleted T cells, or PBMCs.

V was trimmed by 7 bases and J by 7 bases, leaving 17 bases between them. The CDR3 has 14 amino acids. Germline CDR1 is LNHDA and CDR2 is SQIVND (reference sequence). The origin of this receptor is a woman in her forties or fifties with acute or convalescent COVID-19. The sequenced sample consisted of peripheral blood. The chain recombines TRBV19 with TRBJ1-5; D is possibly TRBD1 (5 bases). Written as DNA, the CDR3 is TGTGCCAGTACAGGGTACGGAATTGGCCAGCCCCAGCATTTT. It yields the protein CASTGYGIGQPQHF.